This T cell receptor beta chain was documented in a study of T cells after posttransplantation cyclophosphamide. Study-wide findings and caveats: Recipient CMV seropositivity and CMV reactivation strongly tracked TRB clonality. Donor-recipient repertoire similarity was low at 1-2 months, rising over year one. Skin or GI-infiltrating T cells shared few TRB sequences with blood.

Concerning this clone itself: Its antigen is not known.

Busulfan-fludarabine conditioning, marrow transplant, and cyclophosphamide on days +3 and +4 were administered. V was clipped by 4 bases and J by 8 bases; unmatched bases: 1. The CDR3 contains 11 residues. Germline CDR1 is SEHNR and CDR2 is FQNEAQ (reference sequence). Clones were sequenced by immunoSEQ multiplex PCR, and TCRdb holds only the in-frame ones, with some missing. The top ten clones hold under 20% of a sample with around 4,800 clones, approximately 72% of them seen once. This rearrangement joins TRBV7-9 to TRBJ1-1, with 7 positions matching TRBD1. The sample in question was PBMCs, obtained 362 days after allogeneic stem cell transplant with posttransplant cyclophosphamide. The sequence came from a male patient between 60 and 69 years old who received an allogeneic stem cell transplant from an unrelated donor, was CMV-positive, and had acute GVHD only. The graft donor may have contributed some T cells. The DNA of the CDR3 is TGTGCCAGCAGCTCGGACAGGGAAGCTTTCTTT. Protein: CASSSDREAFF.